This T cell receptor beta chain was observed in a study of blood T cell repertoires in COVID-19 (dated by TCRdb to the early 2020s). General notes on the study: Samples covering the acute and convalescent phases of COVID-19 were provided by collaborators in the United States, Italy and Spain. The dataset comprised deeply sampled blood TCRbeta repertoires from subjects exposed to, actively infected with, or recovered from COVID-19. HLA class I and class II types, where available, came from metadata supplied by the sample provider rather than from assay-based typing. The repertoires were released in a freely available public database intended as a resource for research on the immune response to SARS-CoV-2. Samples were obtained from the ongoing ImmuneRACE study (first 160 participants) and from 1,254 subjects provided by 6 global collaborators. The material from the prospective study consisted of cDNA or gDNA derived from T cells, B-cell-depleted T cells, or PBMCs. Nearly every sample came with metadata listing a de-identified subject ID, COVID-19 status, age in years and sex.

The immunoSEQ Assay, a bias-controlled multiplex PCR, was used to amplify TCRbeta CDR3 regions from genomic DNA. The paper's processing steps were these. The number of nucleated cells in each sample was estimated by amplification of reference gene primers within the assay. To quantify the absolute abundance of each unique TCRbeta CDR3 rearrangement, sequence reads were collapsed and filtered. For each sample, productive Simpson clonality was calculated by taking the square root of Simpson's diversity index across productive rearrangements. The table comes from immuneACCESS by way of TCRdb, which keeps in-frame sequences with V and J called. Part of the clones is missing from these tables; in studies checked, under half for an unresolved V gene and the rest for unknown reasons. The V and J calls and the clone size are those of that table, but D and trimming were determined from the DNA. The sample yields some 100,000 clones; around four fifths were counted once. The top ten hold around 15% of the sample.

On the study overall, not on this receptor specifically: The quantity of clinical and demographic metadata differed by source and by participant and was supplied without curation.

Of note for this clone: No antigen is known for it. No per-base quality is available; no much larger clone lies one base away.

V and J are truncated by 2 bases and 11 bases respectively, leaving an intervening sequence of 19 bases. The CDR3 runs 15 residues from the cysteine to the phenylalanine. CDR3 DNA only is kept here, 45 bases in frame from base 1. CDR1 LNHDA and CDR2 SQIVND are derived from the germline V gene (reference sequence). Collaborating institutions collected whole blood in K2EDTA tubes following their own protocols. Collaborator samples were shipped for TCRbeta analysis as frozen whole blood, isolated PBMCs, or DNA extracted from either sample type. The sample was peripheral blood. Recombination connected TRBV19 to TRBJ1-5; matching of 6 bases hints at TRBD1 as the D gene. This sequence was found in a man aged 50 to 59 with active or convalescent COVID-19. Here is the DNA: TGTGCCAGTAGTATATGGGGGCAGGATAGGATCACCCAGCATTTT. Its translation is CASSIWGQDRITQHF.